The clone carrying this TCR beta chain was counted ten times or more. Its antigen is not known. The sample belongs to a study of neurological immune-mediated disorders. Study-wide results and limits: The level of TCR clonal expansion was highest in patients with HTLV-1-associated myelopathy and lowest in multiple sclerosis, where it fell below the level seen in healthy controls.

cDNA was made by 5'RACE with 10-nucleotide random UMIs. Over 200 million TCR-beta sequences from 15-18 subjects came out of each sequencing run. From the 5' RACE reads, TCRdb called clonotypes with MiXCR, one entry per CDR3 protein. The top ten hold 6.9% of the sample, which has around 69,000 distinct CDR3 sequences, roughly 4.5% seen once. The V gene lost 5 bases and the J gene lost 7 bases, with 17 bases spanning the gap. Germline lookup yields CDR1 SGHAT and CDR2 FQNNGV. This CDR3 contains 14 residues. Unsorted libraries came from 2 million PBMCs stored at -80 °C. The chain combines TRBV11-2 with TRBJ1-2; possibly TRBD1 for D (5 bases). This clonotype originated in a man aged 25-45 years with multiple sclerosis. The sample consisted of PBMCs. The CDR3 sequence is CASSKLGDSSGYTF. The CDR3 DNA is TGTGCCAGCAGCAAGTTGGGGGACTCTTCTGGCTACACCTTC.